These 20 T cell receptor beta chains were all obtained from the same sample, sequenced in a study of T cells after yellow fever vaccination. MiXCR, applied by TCRdb to the 5' RACE reads, yields one record per CDR3 protein. The sample consists of more than 300,000 distinct CDR3 sequences, around 4.5% of them appearing once. The source was PBMCs, collected 15 days after the yellow fever booster vaccination. All receptors come from a man between 18 and 29 years old who received the YFV17D yellow fever vaccine.

This clonotype was seen ten or more times. V gene TRBV28 combines with J gene TRBJ2-7, with TRBD1 identical over 7 bases. Germline CDR1 is MDHEN and CDR2 is SYDVKM. CDR3 length: 13 amino acids. V shed 6 bases and J 3 bases; nucleotides not matched to a gene: 5. CDR3 residues: CASSLDRNYEQYV. The CDR3 nucleotides read TGTGCCAGCAGCCTGGACAGGAACTACGAGCAGTACGTC.

This clonotype turned up a few times. The rearrangement links TRBV29-1 to TRBJ1-1; the D gene is possibly TRBD1 (5 bases). Germline V CDR1 and CDR2: SQVTM, ANQGSEA. V was clipped by 6 bases and J by 7 bases, with 15 bases between them. The CDR3 covers 12 residues. The CDR3 reads CSVGTFGNEAFF. CDR3 DNA: TGCAGCGTGGGGACTTTTGGAAATGAAGCTTTCTTT.

There are many counts of this clonotype. The chain joins TRBV4-2 to TRBJ1-1, with D uncertain. Deletions cut 0 bases from V and 10 bases from J, with 12 bases between. The germline V gene has CDR1 LGHNA and CDR2 YNFKEQ. This CDR3 comprises 13 residues. CDR3 sequence (DNA): TGTGCCAGCAGCCAAGATGGGTTGGGGTTAGCTTTCTTT. Its translation: CASSQDGLGLAFF.

This clonotype was picked up a small number of times. V is TRBV12-3 or TRBV12-4 and J is TRBJ2-5; D remains ambiguous. The CDR3 runs to 13 residues. The germline V and J ends were trimmed by 1 base and 5 bases, with 8 bases remaining between them. CDR3 DNA sequence: TGTGCCAGCAGTTTAGGGCGTCTGGAGACCCAGTACTTC. This codes for CASSLGRLETQYF.

Ten or more counts support this clonotype. The chain combines TRBV5-1 with TRBJ2-7; no reliable D call. The V end lost 5 bases, the J end lost 4 bases, and 10 bases lay between the germline ends. The germline gives CDR1 SGHRS, CDR2 YFSETQ. The CDR3 runs to 12 residues. This CDR3 reads CASSWEGYEQYF. The CDR3 DNA reads TGCGCCAGCAGTTGGGAAGGGTACGAGCAGTACTTC.

This clonotype was seen repeatedly, ten times or more. The chain recombines TRBV25-1 with TRBJ2-3; D is perhaps TRBD1 or TRBD2 (5 bases each). CDR1 and CDR2 from the germline V gene are MGHDK and SYGVNS. This CDR3 comprises 13 residues. V was trimmed by 9 bases and J by 6 bases, leaving 16 bases between them. In DNA form, the CDR3 reads TGTGCCAGTCGGGGCGATCAAGGGGATACGCAGTATTTT. Amino acids: CASRGDQGDTQYF.

This clonotype came up many times. The J gene is TRBJ1-2, the V gene TRBV5-1; D unresolved. Germline V lookup: CDR1 SGHRS, CDR2 YFSETQ. The CDR3 has 13 residues. V lost 5 bases and J 6 bases, leaving 14 bases between the germline ends. The CDR3 DNA reads TGCGCCAGCAGTCAACACCAGCAGGATGGCTACACCTTC. It translates to CASSQHQQDGYTF.

The table lists this clonotype with many counts. The chain carries TRBV7-9 and TRBJ2-5; TRBD1 agrees at 7 bases. J gave up 2 bases and V 5 bases, and 8 bases lay outside the gene matches. The germline gives CDR1 SEHNR, CDR2 FQNEAQ (reference sequence). This CDR3 is 15 amino acids long. Here the CDR3 reads CASSLKRGQQETQYF. As DNA, the CDR3 is TGTGCCAGCAGCCTTAAACGGGGACAGCAAGAGACCCAGTACTTC. Based on the CDR3 plus reference TRBV7-9 and TRBJ2-5, the full variable domain is DTGVSQNPRHKITKRGQNVTFRCDPISEHNRLYWYRQTLGQGPEFLTYFQNEAQLEKSRLLSDRFSAERPKGSFSTLEIQRTEQGDSAMYLCASSLKRGQQETQYFGPGTRLLVL.

Here the CDR3 reads CASSRTRGSTEAFF. DNA for the CDR3: TGTGCCAGCAGTCGAACCAGGGGTAGCACTGAAGCTTTCTTT. This chain links TRBV12-3 or TRBV12-4 with TRBJ1-1, with D maybe TRBD1 (6 bases). Trimming stripped 5 bases from V and 4 bases from J, with 14 bases between. The CDR3 is made up of 14 amino acids.

This clonotype has just a few counts. The J gene is TRBJ1-5, the V gene TRBV10-3, with 7 bases matching TRBD1. The trim removed 11 bases at V and 0 bases at J, leaving 10 bases unmatched. The length of the CDR3 is 15 residues. Germline V lookup: CDR1 ENHRY, CDR2 SYGVKD. DNA for the CDR3: TGTGCCGCAGGGGGTGGGCCTTATAGCAATCAGCCCCAGCATTTT. Translated, it gives CAAGGGPYSNQPQHF.

This clonotype was counted at least ten times. This chain joins TRBV6-6 and TRBJ1-2; D perhaps matches TRBD1 (5 bases). V lost 2 bases and J 1 base, leaving 8 bases between the germline ends. This CDR3 spans 14 amino acids. The germline V gene has CDR1 MNHNY and CDR2 SVGAGI (reference sequence). The CDR3 loop is CASSYQGVNYGYTF. CDR3 nucleotides: TGTGCCAGCAGTTACCAGGGAGTTAACTATGGCTACACCTTC.

This clonotype was seen ten or more times. This sequence joins TRBV4-1 and TRBJ2-5; D tentatively reads TRBD1 or TRBD2 (5 bases each). Germline V gene lookup returns CDR1 MGHRA and CDR2 YSYEKL. V lost 6 bases and J lost 3, with 17 bases in between. The CDR3 length is 15 residues. Here the CDR3 reads CASRLTGTAKETQYF. CDR3 in DNA: TGCGCCAGCAGATTGACCGGGACGGCCAAAGAGACCCAGTACTTC.

V gene TRBV12-3 or TRBV12-4 combines with J gene TRBJ1-5, with D perhaps matching TRBD1 (5 bases). The germline V and J ends were trimmed by 5 bases and 3 bases, with 14 bases remaining between them. CDR3 size: 15 residues. The CDR3: CASSPQGVNNQPQHF. In nucleotides, the CDR3 is TGTGCCAGCAGTCCCCAGGGTGTCAACAATCAGCCCCAGCATTTT.

This clonotype has ten or more counts. V and J are TRBV20-1 and TRBJ2-3; no firm D call. The CDR3 consists of 14 residues. Germline assignment: CDR1 DFQATT and CDR2 SNEGSKA (reference sequence). The ends were cut back, 6 bases at V and 0 bases at J, with 13 bases in the middle. CDR3 region: CSASGRSSTDTQYF. The CDR3 coding sequence is TGCAGTGCGTCCGGACGATCTAGCACAGATACGCAGTATTTT.

This clonotype has just a few counts. The chain joins TRBV20-1 to TRBJ2-7; perhaps TRBD1 as D (6 bases). V was shortened by 2 bases and J by 6 bases, with 20 bases between the two germline ends. The CDR3 has 15 residues. Germline CDR1 is DFQATT and CDR2 is SNEGSKA (reference sequence). The CDR3 reads CSARSAGTGRGEQYF. As DNA, the CDR3 is TGCAGTGCTAGATCCGCGGGCACAGGGCGAGGCGAGCAGTACTTC.

This clonotype came up many times. The rearrangement joins TRBV7-2 to TRBJ1-2, with D unresolved. The length of the CDR3 is 12 residues. Trimming took off 4 bases at V and 8 bases at J, with 11 bases between the two ends. From germline, CDR1 is SGHTA and CDR2 FQGNSA. The CDR3 reads CASSSWSSGYTF. The CDR3 region has the DNA TGTGCCAGCAGCTCGTGGTCGTCGGGCTACACCTTC.

V and J are TRBV10-3 and TRBJ1-1; TRBD1 is a possible D gene (6 bases). Germline CDR1 and CDR2: ENHRY and SYGVKD. V lost 8 bases and J 4 bases, leaving 17 bases between the germline ends. The CDR3 runs to 14 residues. CDR3 nucleotide sequence: TGTGCCATCCAAAAACAGGGCGAGGGCACTGAAGCTTTCTTT. Its protein is CAIQKQGEGTEAFF.

This clonotype was counted only a few times. The chain has TRBV7-2 and TRBJ1-4, with D possibly TRBD1 on 6 matching bases. Trimming shortened V by 1 base and J by 8 bases, and 14 bases separated the two germline ends. CDR1 and CDR2 (germline): SGHTA, FQGNSA. The CDR3 is 15 residues long. CDR3 nucleotide sequence: TGTGCCAGCAGCTTAGGGGGACGGGACATCGAAAAACTGTTTTTT. Translation: CASSLGGRDIEKLFF.

This clonotype showed up just a few times. The rearrangement joins TRBV7-3 to TRBJ2-1; a weak D match, TRBD1 (6 bases). V dropped 2 bases and J dropped 7 bases, with 15 bases sitting between them. Looked up from germline, CDR1 is SGHTA and CDR2 is FQGTGA. CDR3 size: 15 residues. The CDR3 region has the DNA TGTGCCAGCAGCTTATTGGCCCAGAGGGGGAATGAGCAGTTCTTC. It encodes CASSLLAQRGNEQFF. Full variable domain (rest looked up from reference TRBV7-3 and TRBJ2-1): GAGVSQTPSNKVTEKGKYVELRCDPISGHTALYWYRQSLGQGPEFLIYFQGTGAADDSGLPNDRFFAVRPEGSVSTLKIQRTERGDSAVYLCASSLLAQRGNEQFFGPGTRLTVL.

In this sample, this clonotype turned up many times. The genes are TRBV10-3 and TRBJ2-2, with D perhaps being TRBD1 or TRBD2 (6 bases each). Deletions cut 0 bases from V and 4 bases from J, with 12 bases between. This CDR3 spans 16 amino acids. In germline, CDR1 is ENHRY, CDR2 SYGVKD. The CDR3 loop reads CAISESGGLSTGELFF. The CDR3 DNA reads TGTGCCATCAGTGAGTCAGGGGGACTTAGCACCGGGGAGCTGTTTTTT.